Following are 7 T cell receptor beta chains from one sample sequenced in a study of T-cell reconstitution after alpha-beta-depleted transplantation in children. Researchers prepared the TCRbeta library using unique molecular identifiers, the study reports. TCRdb reanalysed the PCR reads using MiXCR and keeps one entry per CDR3 protein. The data contain approximately 240,000 distinct CDR3 sequences, 8% to 9.5% of them singletons. The specimen was PBMCs from the stem cell graft donor, collected from the stem cell graft. All receptors come from a human donor who donated a stem cell graft to a child with acute lymphoblastic leukemia.

This rearrangement joins TRBV6-5 to TRBJ2-2, with TRBD1 identical over 9 bases. V gave up 2 bases and J gave up 1 base; unmatched junction bases: 2. Looked up from germline, CDR1 is MNHEY and CDR2 is SVGAGI. This CDR3 has 16 amino acids. The CDR3 nucleotides read TGTGCCAGCAGTTACGGGGACAGGGTGAACACCGGGGAGCTGTTTTTT. Translation gives CASSYGDRVNTGELFF.

This clonotype was seen more than once but under ten times. The chain has TRBV12-3 or TRBV12-4 and TRBJ2-7, with D uncertain. This CDR3 has 13 amino acids. Deletions cut 6 bases from V and 0 bases from J, with 9 bases between. CDR3 coding DNA: TGTGCCAGCAGAGCACGGAGCTCCTACGAGCAGTACTTC. Translating gives CASRARSSYEQYF.

Many counts were recorded for this clonotype. This chain joins TRBV2 and TRBJ1-2; 8 bases line up with TRBD1. The V and J ends lost 6 bases and 6 bases, in that order; junction bases with no gene match: 3. The CDR3 has 12 amino acids. Germline V gives CDR1 SNHLY, CDR2 FYNNEI. This chain's CDR3 is CASRSGGNGYTF. The CDR3 nucleotides are TGTGCCAGCAGATCAGGGGGCAATGGCTACACCTTC.

This clonotype was observed a handful of times. This chain connects TRBV6-5 to TRBJ1-1; D gene ambiguous. In germline, CDR1 is MNHEY, CDR2 SVGAGI. This CDR3 has 16 residues. Trimming removed 0 bases at V and 2 bases at J, with 13 bases between. The CDR3 bases are TGTGCCAGCAGTTACTCGCAGGAATTTATCAACACTGAAGCTTTCTTT. Translated: CASSYSQEFINTEAFF.

The genes are TRBV5-1 and TRBJ2-2, with 8 bases that match TRBD1. This CDR3 is 16 amino acids long. With 4 bases clipped from V and 0 bases from J, the junction kept 5 bases outside the gene matches. Germline CDR1 SGHRS, CDR2 YFSETQ. Written as DNA, the CDR3 is TGCGCCAGCAGCGTCGGACAGGGAGCGAACACCGGGGAGCTGTTTTTT. The encoded protein is CASSVGQGANTGELFF.

The chain uses TRBV7-8 and TRBJ2-6, with a tentative D call TRBD2 (5 bases). CDR1 is SGHVS, CDR2 FQNEAQ, per germline. Trimming cost V 8 bases and J 1 base, with 18 bases left between them. The CDR3 has 17 residues. The CDR3 sequence is CASYPRRVSSGANVLTF. The CDR3 coding sequence is TGTGCCAGCTACCCAAGGCGGGTTTCATCTGGGGCCAACGTCCTGACTTTC.

The rearrangement joins TRBV4-2 to TRBJ1-2, with D uncertain. V lost 4 bases and J 3 bases, leaving 15 bases between the germline ends. The CDR3 is 15 residues long. Germline V gene sequence: CDR1 LGHNA, CDR2 YNFKEQ. Here the CDR3 reads CASSPGRVLDYGYTF. CDR3 nucleotide sequence: TGTGCCAGCAGCCCTGGGCGGGTCCTGGACTATGGCTACACCTTC.